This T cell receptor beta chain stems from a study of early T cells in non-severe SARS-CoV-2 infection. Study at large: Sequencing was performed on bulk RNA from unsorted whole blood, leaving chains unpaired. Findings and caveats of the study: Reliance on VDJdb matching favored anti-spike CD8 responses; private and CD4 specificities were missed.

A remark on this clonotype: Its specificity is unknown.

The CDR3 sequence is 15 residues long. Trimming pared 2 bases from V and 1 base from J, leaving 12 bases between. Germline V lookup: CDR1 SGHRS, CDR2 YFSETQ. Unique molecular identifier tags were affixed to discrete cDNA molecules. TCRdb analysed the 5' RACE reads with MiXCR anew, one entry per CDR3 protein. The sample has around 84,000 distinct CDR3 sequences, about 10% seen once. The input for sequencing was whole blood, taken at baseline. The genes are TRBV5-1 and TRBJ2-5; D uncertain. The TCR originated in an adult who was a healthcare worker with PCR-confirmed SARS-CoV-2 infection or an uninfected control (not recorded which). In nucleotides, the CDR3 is TGCGCCAGCAGCTTCGGACGCGAAATCCAAGAGACCCAGTACTTC. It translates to CASSFGREIQETQYF.